This T cell receptor (beta chain) was retrieved from a study of blood T cell repertoires in COVID-19. Overall study context: The study drew acute and convalescent COVID-19 samples from the United States, Italy and Spain.

The data were produced by immunoSEQ multiplex PCR, yet TCRdb's version contains in-frame clones alone and is incomplete. This sample has some 250,000 clones, with approximately 87% found just once. The Seattle patients joined while their infection was active and were tracked longitudinally afterward. V was clipped by 4 bases and J by 2 bases; unmatched bases: 12. The CDR3 spans 17 residues. The germline CDR1 and CDR2 sequences are MNHEY and SVGEGT. The material sequenced was peripheral blood. The origin of this receptor is a woman in her 30s with COVID-19, enrolled during active disease. V is TRBV6-2 or TRBV6-3 and J is TRBJ2-3; 7 bases agree with TRBD2. In DNA, the CDR3 is TGTGCCAGCAGTTCCCCAATTAACCGGGACTACACAGATACGCAGTATTTT. Its translation: CASSSPINRDYTDTQYF.